This TCR beta chain originates from a study of blood T cell repertoires in COVID-19. Study as a whole: Acute-phase and convalescent COVID-19 samples originated in the United States, Italy and Spain. From T cells, B-cell-depleted T cells, or PBMCs came the material, which was cDNA or gDNA.

Germline V gene sequence: CDR1 LGHDT, CDR2 YNNKEL (reference sequence). The CDR3 has 12 amino acids. Trimming took 6 bases from V and 8 from J, leaving 13 bases between them. A single count supports this clone. As originally analysed: It was from reference gene primer amplification that nucleated cell counts were estimated. The assay was immunoSEQ multiplex PCR, and TCRdb's table has in-frame clones only and misses some. V and J calls and clone size follow that table, whereas D and trimming were derived from the DNA. The table includes 150,000 to 200,000 clones, 70% to 90% detected once. Specimen: peripheral blood. The chain carries TRBV3-1 (or the pseudogene TRBV3-2) and TRBJ1-1; TRBD1 might be the D (6 bases). The TCR sequence derives from a man aged 55 to 70 with acute or convalescent COVID-19. The CDR3 DNA reads TGTGCCAGCAGGCGCGCCGGGACAGAAGCTTTCTTT. The encoded protein is CASRRAGTEAFF.